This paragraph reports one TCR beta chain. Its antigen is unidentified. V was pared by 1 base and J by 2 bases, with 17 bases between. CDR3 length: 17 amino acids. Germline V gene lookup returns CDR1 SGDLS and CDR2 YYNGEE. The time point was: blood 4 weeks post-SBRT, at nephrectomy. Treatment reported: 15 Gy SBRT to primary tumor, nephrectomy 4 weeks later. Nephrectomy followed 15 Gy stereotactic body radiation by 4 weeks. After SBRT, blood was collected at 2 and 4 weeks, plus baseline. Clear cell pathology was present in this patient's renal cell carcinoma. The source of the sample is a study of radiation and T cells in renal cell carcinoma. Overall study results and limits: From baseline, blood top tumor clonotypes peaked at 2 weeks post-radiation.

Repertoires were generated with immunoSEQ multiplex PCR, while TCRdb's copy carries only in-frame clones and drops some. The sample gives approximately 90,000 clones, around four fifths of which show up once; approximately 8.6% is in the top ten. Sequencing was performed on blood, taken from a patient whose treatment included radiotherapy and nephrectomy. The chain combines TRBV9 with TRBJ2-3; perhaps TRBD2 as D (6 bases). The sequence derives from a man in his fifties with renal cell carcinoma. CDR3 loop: CASSVIATGGATDTQYF. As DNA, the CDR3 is TGTGCCAGCAGCGTAATAGCTACCGGGGGAGCCACAGATACGCAGTATTTT.